The 27 T cell receptor beta chains presented below share a single source sample, sequenced in a study of beta chain features in type 1 diabetes (dated by TCRdb to between 2017 and 2018). Receptor amplification or capture employed the immunoSEQ multiplex PCR assay. The entire amount of isolated RNA was reverse transcribed using the High Capacity cDNA Reverse Transcription Kit, so the sequenced TCRB transcripts were expressed ones. TCRdb mirrors the immuneACCESS table, restricted to in-frame sequences. Some clones are absent from its copies; in checked studies, under half trace to an unresolved V gene, and the reason for the others is unknown. The sample table shows 150,000 to 190,000 clones, and around 8% are seen once. Approximately 0.65% of the sample lies in the top ten. Input material: central memory CD4+ T cells from blood. These receptors were collected from a man aged 18 to 30 in good health.

This clone was found a few times. The chain recombines TRBV28 with TRBJ2-2; 7 positions agree with TRBD1. Germline CDR1 is MDHEN and CDR2 is SYDVKM. V shed 5 bases, J shed 0 bases, and the junction held 0 bases outside the gene matches. This CDR3 spans 14 amino acids. CDR3 nucleotides: TGTGCCAGCAGTCAGGGGGCGAACACCGGGGAGCTGTTTTTT. This gives the protein CASSQGANTGELFF.

This clone was seen a handful of times. The chain joins TRBV5-1 to TRBJ1-1; weak D call: TRBD1 (5 bases). The CDR3 is made up of 14 amino acids. Trimming took 4 bases from V and 1 from J, leaving 11 bases between them. From germline, CDR1 is SGHRS and CDR2 YFSETQ. CDR3 coding DNA: TGCGCCAGCAGCGGAGGGGTGGCGAACACTGAAGCTTTCTTT. It yields the protein CASSGGVANTEAFF.

This clone has just a few counts. The chain combines TRBV6-5 with TRBJ1-1, with D maybe TRBD1 (6 bases). Trimming cost V 8 bases and J 8 bases, with 24 bases left between them. This CDR3 is built from 15 residues. Per germline, CDR1 MNHEY and CDR2 SVGAGI. Written as DNA, the CDR3 is TGTGCCAGCTCCGGAGGCGGGGGCCGTGGGCTGGAAGCTTTCTTT. Translated, it gives CASSGGGGRGLEAFF.

This rearrangement joins TRBV30 to TRBJ2-3; maybe TRBD2 (6 bases). The length of the CDR3 is 15 residues. V shed 0 bases and J shed 5 bases, with 15 bases lying between them. Looked up from germline, CDR1 is GTSNPN and CDR2 is SVGIG (reference sequence). For the CDR3, the DNA is TGTGCCTGGAGTGTCCACCTTTTGGGGGGAGATACGCAGTATTTT. Translated: CAWSVHLLGGDTQYF.

This clone came up many times. The chain joins TRBV11-1 to TRBJ2-2; D is uncertain. The V end lost 4 bases, the J end lost 5 bases, and 11 bases lay between the germline ends. Per germline, CDR1 SGHAT and CDR2 FQDESV (reference sequence). This CDR3 spans 14 amino acids. The CDR3 DNA is TGTGCCAGCAGCTCCAGACTCACGACCGGGGAGCTGTTTTTT. This sequence encodes CASSSRLTTGELFF.

J is TRBJ1-2 and V is TRBV28; D ambiguous. Trimming left V 5 bases short and J 5 bases short, with 18 bases between. Germline assignment: CDR1 MDHEN and CDR2 SYDVKM. The CDR3 has 15 residues. The CDR3 DNA sequence: TGTGCCAGCAGTCTCCAACGCGCCGGTATATATGGCTACACCTTC. Its protein product is CASSLQRAGIYGYTF.

This clone was found a few times. This chain links TRBV5-4 with TRBJ2-2, with D perhaps matching TRBD1 (6 bases). This CDR3 spans 14 amino acids. Trimming took off 4 bases at V and 2 bases at J, with 9 bases between the two ends. Germline CDR1 SGHNT, CDR2 YYREEE (reference sequence). The DNA of the CDR3 is TGTGCCAGCAGCCGGACAGTAAACACCGGGGAGCTGTTTTTT. Amino acid sequence: CASSRTVNTGELFF.

The chain is built from TRBV5-1 and TRBJ2-3, with TRBD2 as a possible D gene (6 bases). Trimming removed 0 bases at V and 9 bases at J, with 17 bases between. CDR3 length equals 15 residues. Germline V CDR1 and CDR2: SGHRS, YFSETQ. The CDR3 is CASSLGSGTGLTQYF. Written as DNA, the CDR3 is TGCGCCAGCAGCTTGGGGTCGGGGACTGGCCTCACGCAGTATTTT.

This clone was detected only a few times. J is TRBJ1-5 and V is TRBV7-2; maybe TRBD1 (6 bases). Germline loops: CDR1 SGHTA, CDR2 FQGNSA. Trimming removed 0 bases at V and 5 bases at J, with 11 bases between. CDR3 length: 15 residues. This CDR3 reads CASSLAQGRDQPQHF. The CDR3 nucleotides read TGTGCCAGCAGCTTAGCACAGGGAAGGGATCAGCCCCAGCATTTT.

The rearrangement uses TRBV6-5 and TRBJ2-5, with D possibly TRBD2 on 6 matching bases. The V end lost 0 bases, the J end lost 4 bases, and 15 bases lay between the germline ends. The CDR3 spans 16 residues. Germline CDR1 is MNHEY and CDR2 is SVGAGI. The CDR3 DNA follows: TGTGCCAGCAGTTACTCATCGCCCCCGGAGGGAGAGACCCAGTACTTC. Translation gives CASSYSSPPEGETQYF.

The genes are TRBV7-9 and TRBJ2-2, with 9 bases aligning to TRBD1. With 11 bases clipped from V and 7 bases from J, the junction kept 8 bases outside the gene matches. Germline V gene lookup returns CDR1 SEHNR and CDR2 FQNEAQ (reference sequence). The CDR3 is 13 residues long. The CDR3 reads CAGEQGASGELFF. The DNA for the CDR3 is TGTGCCGGGGAACAGGGGGCGAGCGGGGAGCTGTTTTTT.

V and J are TRBV5-6 and TRBJ2-2, with a weak D call TRBD1 (6 bases). The V end lost 4 bases, the J end lost 4 bases, and 14 bases lay between the germline ends. CDR1 and CDR2 from the germline V gene are SGHDT and YYEEEE. The CDR3 runs 15 residues. CDR3 in amino acids: CASSPPGQGTGELFF. Here the CDR3 DNA reads TGTGCCAGCAGCCCCCCGGGACAAGGCACCGGGGAGCTGTTTTTT.

This clone was detected a few times. The chain is built from TRBV11-2 and TRBJ2-3, with 7 positions matching TRBD1. Germline CDR1 reads SGHAT; CDR2 reads FQNNGV. The CDR3 length is 13 residues. Trimming took 5 bases from V and 3 from J; bases not matched to a gene: 2. Written as DNA, the CDR3 is TGTGCCAGCAGCGCACAGGGGACAGATACGCAGTATTTT. Protein: CASSAQGTDTQYF.

This clone has just a few counts. The J gene is TRBJ1-1, the V gene TRBV19, with TRBD1 matching 7 bases. The length of the CDR3 is 14 residues. V was pared by 7 bases and J by 4 bases, with 9 bases of the junction left unmatched. The germline gives CDR1 LNHDA, CDR2 SQIVND (reference sequence). CDR3 DNA: TGTGCCAGTATGGGACGGAGGACAGGCACTGAAGCTTTCTTT. Amino acids: CASMGRRTGTEAFF.

This clone was seen only a few times. The gene calls are TRBV4-3 and TRBJ2-2; D is uncertain. Germline CDR1 and CDR2: LGHNA and YSLEER. This CDR3 region has 14 residues. V gave up 2 bases and J gave up 5 bases, with 9 bases separating them. The CDR3 coding sequence is TGCGCCAGCAGCCAATTCGTCCTAACCGGGGAGCTGTTTTTT. This translates into CASSQFVLTGELFF.

This clone appeared a few times. The chain links TRBV7-9 to TRBJ2-6; D gene unclear. The CDR3 consists of 19 residues. The V end lost 5 bases, the J end lost 1 base, and 21 bases lay between the germline ends. CDR1 and CDR2 from the germline V gene are SEHNR and FQNEAQ (reference sequence). The CDR3 is CASSPSLSIAFSGANVLTF. CDR3 in DNA: TGTGCCAGCAGCCCATCTCTATCTATAGCCTTTTCTGGGGCCAACGTCCTGACTTTC.

The CDR3: CASSIQGSSSPLHF. The CDR3 DNA is TGTGCCAGTAGTATACAGGGCTCCAGTTCACCCCTCCACTTT. The rearrangement links TRBV19 to TRBJ1-6; a weak D match, TRBD1 (5 bases). This CDR3 is built from 14 residues. Between the trimmed V and J ends, which lost 2 bases and 9 bases, there was a span of 11 bases. CDR1 and CDR2 from the germline V gene are LNHDA and SQIVND (reference sequence).

The rearrangement joins TRBV7-2 to TRBJ1-1; D is perhaps TRBD1 (6 bases). CDR1 SGHTA and CDR2 FQGNSA come from the germline V gene. The CDR3 loop spans 15 amino acids. V gave up 1 base and J gave up 1 base, with 10 bases separating them. DNA of the CDR3: TGTGCCAGCAGCTTAGGTCCAGGGGAGAACACTGAAGCTTTCTTT. Amino acids: CASSLGPGENTEAFF.

This clone was found many times. The chain carries TRBV18 and TRBJ2-3, with 7 positions matching TRBD1. CDR1 and CDR2 (germline): KGHSH, LQKENI. The ends lost 6 bases at V and 0 bases at J; junction bases unmatched: 9. The CDR3 runs to 16 residues. The CDR3 DNA reads TGTGCCAGCTCCCCTGGGACAGACCCTAGCACAGATACGCAGTATTTT. It codes for CASSPGTDPSTDTQYF.

V is TRBV4-3 and J is TRBJ2-3, with 7 bases aligning to TRBD1. With 0 bases clipped from V and 6 bases from J, the junction kept 6 bases outside the gene matches. This CDR3 contains 15 residues. CDR1 LGHNA and CDR2 YSLEER come from the germline V gene. CDR3 loop: CASSQDSDRVDTQYF. The CDR3 bases are TGCGCCAGCAGCCAAGACTCCGACAGGGTTGATACGCAGTATTTT.

CDR3 residues: CASSLTGDRNYGYTF. In DNA form, the CDR3 reads TGTGCCAGCAGCTTAACAGGGGATCGTAACTATGGCTACACCTTC. The rearrangement uses TRBV7-2 and TRBJ1-2; 7 bases are shared with TRBD1. CDR3 length: 15 amino acids. The germline CDR1 and CDR2 sequences are SGHTA and FQGNSA. V trimming: 2 bases; J trimming: 1 base; junction bases outside the gene matches: 4.

The table lists this clone with many counts. The V and J genes are TRBV7-3 and TRBJ2-3; possible D gene TRBD1, 6 bases. Germline assignment: CDR1 SGHTA and CDR2 FQGTGA. V was trimmed by 2 bases and J by 3 bases, leaving 9 bases between them. The CDR3 extends over 14 amino acids. CDR3 amino acids: CASSLRDTTDTQYF. CDR3 bases: TGTGCCAGCAGCTTACGGGACACAACAGATACGCAGTATTTT. Together with reference TRBV7-3 and TRBJ2-3, the CDR3 gives the full variable domain: GAGVSQTPSNKVTEKGKYVELRCDPISGHTALYWYRQSLGQGPEFLIYFQGTGAADDSGLPNDRFFAVRPEGSVSTLKIQRTERGDSAVYLCASSLRDTTDTQYFGPGTRLTVL.

V gene TRBV7-2 combines with J gene TRBJ1-5; TRBD1 is a possible D gene (5 bases). The CDR3 contains 14 residues. V lost 4 bases and J 6 bases, leaving 13 bases between the germline ends. Looked up from germline, CDR1 is SGHTA and CDR2 is FQGNSA. This CDR3 reads CASSSIGGGQPQHF. Written as DNA, the CDR3 is TGTGCCAGCAGCTCCATCGGGGGAGGTCAGCCCCAGCATTTT.

This clone appeared once. V is TRBV28 and J is TRBJ1-5; possible D gene TRBD1, 5 bases. Germline lookup yields CDR1 MDHEN and CDR2 SYDVKM. The CDR3 has 16 residues. Trimming removed 6 bases from V and 4 bases from J, with 19 bases in between. CDR3: CASSLLPGTDNQPQHF. The DNA of the CDR3 is TGTGCCAGCAGCCTACTCCCCGGGACTGATAATCAGCCCCAGCATTTT.

This clone was observed at least ten times. The CDR3 region has the DNA TGTGCCAGCAGCCAAGGGGACAGGCCTGTCCAAGAGACCCAGTACTTC. Its translation is CASSQGDRPVQETQYF. The chain links TRBV14 to TRBJ2-5; the match to TRBD1 covers 8 bases. The germline V gene has CDR1 SGHDN and CDR2 FVKESK. This CDR3 has 16 residues. J was trimmed by 1 base and V by 1 base; bases with no gene match: 5.

This clone was found a few times. This chain uses TRBV19 with TRBJ2-7; perhaps TRBD1 as D (6 bases). V was clipped by 6 bases and J by 6 bases, with 15 bases between them. Germline V lookup: CDR1 LNHDA, CDR2 SQIVND (reference sequence). The CDR3 totals 13 residues. CDR3 loop: CASRTTGSGEQYF. Written as DNA, the CDR3 is TGTGCCAGTAGGACAACAGGGTCCGGCGAGCAGTACTTC. Full variable domain (missing parts from reference TRBV19 and TRBJ2-7): DGGITQSPKYLFRKEGQNVTLSCEQNLNHDAMYWYRQDPGQGLRLIYYSQIVNDFQKGDIAEGYSVSREKKESFPLTVTSAQKNPTAFYLCASRTTGSGEQYFGPGTRLTVT.

The chain couples TRBV19 to TRBJ2-1; a possible D gene is TRBD2 (6 bases). Germline assignment: CDR1 LNHDA and CDR2 SQIVND (reference sequence). With 7 bases removed from V and 7 bases from J, the gap between germline ends came to 20 bases. The CDR3 covers 15 residues. The CDR3 nucleotides are TGTGCCAGTAACTTGCACGGGGGAGGAAAAAATGAGCAGTTCTTC. It translates to CASNLHGGGKNEQFF. The full variable domain, completed using reference TRBV19 and TRBJ2-1, is DGGITQSPKYLFRKEGQNVTLSCEQNLNHDAMYWYRQDPGQGLRLIYYSQIVNDFQKGDIAEGYSVSREKKESFPLTVTSAQKNPTAFYLCASNLHGGGKNEQFFGPGTRLTVL.